This paragraph covers one T cell receptor beta chain sequence. A much larger clone lies a single base off, so this may be a read error. No cell sorting was done before RNA was extracted from the tissue. More than 3 cm separated this lung sample from the edge of the tumor. The entry originates in a study of tumor and adjacent non-tumor tissue in lung cancer. The library came from three nested PCR rounds adapted from ARM-PCR protocols. TCRdb reprocessed the multiplex PCR reads with MiXCR, giving one entry per CDR3 protein. This repertoire shows fewer than 100,000 distinct CDR3 sequences, more than 75% found once; its top ten account for 20% to 25%. V was clipped by 4 bases and J by 9 bases, with 10 bases between them. This CDR3 comprises 12 residues. In germline, CDR1 is SGHTA, CDR2 FQGTGA.

The rearrangement joins TRBV7-3 to TRBJ2-1, with no clear D. The clonotype was recovered from a woman aged 45-65 years with non-small cell lung cancer. Sequencing was performed on distant non-tumor lung tissue. The CDR3 spells CASSYTPGEQFF. The CDR3 DNA is TGTGCCAGCAGCTACACCCCGGGTGAGCAGTTCTTC.